This T cell receptor (beta chain) was observed in a study of identical twins. TCRdb re-called the 5' RACE reads through MiXCR, storing one row per CDR3 protein. The sample includes approximately 210,000 distinct CDR3 sequences, around 15% of them seen just once. In this sample, this clonotype turned up a few times. No antigen is known for it. Notes on the study in general: Fewer insertions were carried by abundant cord blood beta clonotypes, but none was seen in memory repertoires. Among monozygotic twins, out-of-frame TCR alpha sharing exceeded what models predicted.

The ends were cut back, 1 base at V and 10 bases at J, with 17 bases in the middle. The germline V gene has CDR1 SEHNR and CDR2 FQNEAQ (reference sequence). This CDR3 has 15 residues. The sample also formed part of further work on T cells expressing NK-cell markers. That paper states: The leading position in the CD3+CD56-NKG2C+ fraction of several donors also went to these clonotypes.

This receptor was obtained from a woman between 18 and 30 years old in good health. Material for sequencing was CD8+ T cells sorted from blood. The chain is built from TRBV7-9 and TRBJ2-1, with D hard to call. CDR3 protein: CASSLGWAQKGEQFF. The CDR3 nucleotides read TGTGCCAGCAGCTTAGGGTGGGCCCAGAAGGGAGAGCAGTTCTTC.